Sequencing of this T cell receptor beta chain was carried out in a study of T cell responses to AZD1222 COVID-19 vaccine. Across the whole study: Second-dose recipients at about 4 or about 12 weeks were treated as one pooled group.

On this clone itself: Its specificity is not known.

This table comes from immunoSEQ multiplex PCR, and its TCRdb copy is limited to in-frame clones, with some not included. This table holds approximately 120,000 clones, about 89% found once. Points from the study as a whole: Clonal diversity was possibly underestimated, and white British individuals and females predominated among donors. Dominant at 160-218 and 743-854, vaccine-associated CD4 TCRs also spanned spike. No repertoire was sampled before or during the peak T cell response, only after it.

From germline, CDR1 is SSHAT and CDR2 FNYEAQ (reference sequence). The CDR3 totals 14 residues. Deletions cut 5 bases from V and 5 bases from J, with 12 bases between. The sample in question was peripheral blood, obtained on day 0 of AZD1222 vaccination. The chain employs TRBV7-7 and TRBJ2-2, with D tentatively TRBD2 (7 bases). This TCR derives from an adult in good health. CDR3 in amino acids: CASSEGGETGELFF. The CDR3 nucleotides are TGTGCCAGCAGCGAAGGGGGGGAAACCGGGGAGCTGTTTTTT.